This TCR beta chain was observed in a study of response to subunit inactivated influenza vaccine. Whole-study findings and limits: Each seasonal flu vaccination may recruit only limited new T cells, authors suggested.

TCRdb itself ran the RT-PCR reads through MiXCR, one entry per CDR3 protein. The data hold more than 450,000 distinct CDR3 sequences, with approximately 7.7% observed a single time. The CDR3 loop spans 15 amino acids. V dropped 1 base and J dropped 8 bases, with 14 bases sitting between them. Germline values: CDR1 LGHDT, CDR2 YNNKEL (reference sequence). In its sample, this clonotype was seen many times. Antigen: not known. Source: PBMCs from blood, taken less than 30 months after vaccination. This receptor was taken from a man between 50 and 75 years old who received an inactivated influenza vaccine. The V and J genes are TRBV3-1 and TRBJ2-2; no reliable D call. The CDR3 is CASSQVAAARGELFF. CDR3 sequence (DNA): TGTGCCAGCAGCCAAGTGGCGGCAGCCAGGGGGGAGCTGTTTTTT.